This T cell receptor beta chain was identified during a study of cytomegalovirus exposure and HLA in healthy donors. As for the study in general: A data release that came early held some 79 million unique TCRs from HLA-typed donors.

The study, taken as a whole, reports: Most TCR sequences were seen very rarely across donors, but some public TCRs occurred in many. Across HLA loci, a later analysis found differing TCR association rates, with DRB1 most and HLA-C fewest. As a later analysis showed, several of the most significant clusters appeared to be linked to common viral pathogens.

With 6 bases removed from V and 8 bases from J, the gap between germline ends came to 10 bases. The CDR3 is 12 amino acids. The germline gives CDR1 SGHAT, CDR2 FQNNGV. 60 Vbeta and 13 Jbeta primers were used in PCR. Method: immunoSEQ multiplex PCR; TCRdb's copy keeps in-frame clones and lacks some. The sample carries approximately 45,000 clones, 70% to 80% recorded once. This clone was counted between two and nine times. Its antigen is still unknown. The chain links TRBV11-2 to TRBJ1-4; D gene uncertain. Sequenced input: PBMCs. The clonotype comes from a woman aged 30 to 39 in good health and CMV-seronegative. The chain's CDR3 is CASSLWSEKLFF. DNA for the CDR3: TGTGCCAGCAGTCTATGGAGCGAAAAACTGTTTTTT.